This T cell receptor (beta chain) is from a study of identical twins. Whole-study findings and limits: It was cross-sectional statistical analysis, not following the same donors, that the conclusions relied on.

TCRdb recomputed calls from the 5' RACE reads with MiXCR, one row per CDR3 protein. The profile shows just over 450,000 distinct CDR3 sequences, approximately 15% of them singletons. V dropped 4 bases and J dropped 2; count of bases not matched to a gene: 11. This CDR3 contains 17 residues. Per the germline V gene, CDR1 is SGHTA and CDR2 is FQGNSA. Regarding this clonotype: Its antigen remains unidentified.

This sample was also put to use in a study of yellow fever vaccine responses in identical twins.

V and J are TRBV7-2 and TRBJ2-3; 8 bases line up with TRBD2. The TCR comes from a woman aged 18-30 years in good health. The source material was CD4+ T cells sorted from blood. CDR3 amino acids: CASSSPPGGGPTDTQYF. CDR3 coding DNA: TGTGCCAGCAGCTCCCCTCCGGGGGGGGGTCCCACAGATACGCAGTATTTT.